This entry is about one TCR beta chain. What it binds is unknown. Germline lookup yields CDR1 ENHRY and CDR2 SYGVKD. Trimming pared 3 bases from V and 5 bases from J, leaving 19 bases between. This CDR3 comprises 16 residues. Target depth was 1 in 200,000 to 1 in 1 million T cells, about 10x per clonotype. The protocol was immunoSEQ multiplex PCR, while the TCRdb copy is restricted to in-frame clones and leaves out a portion. Among roughly 200,000 clones, 79% were seen once, and the ten largest hold roughly 10%. The data originate from a study of cytotoxic CD8 clonotypes in ibrutinib-treated CLL. Study details: Of the patients, 11 were relapsed/refractory, about 15 treatment-naive and about 17 IGHV unmutated. Among patients, 24 responded partially and 2 completely; 14 then stayed remitted and some twelve progressed after median about 68 months. Broader study findings: Clonality went up at the time of ibrutinib response, stayed stable in sustained remission, and later dropped back toward its baseline level at progression.

The chain links TRBV10-3 to TRBJ2-5; D possibly matches TRBD1 or TRBD2 (5 bases each). This material consisted of PBMCs, taken after 12 months of ibrutinib treatment. The TCR sequence derives from a human donor with chronic lymphocytic leukemia. CDR3 sequence: CAISDADSGLGETQYF. CDR3 DNA: TGTGCCATCAGTGACGCAGACTCGGGGCTGGGGGAGACCCAGTACTTC.